This TCR beta chain derives from a study of Graves' ophthalmopathy and Graves' hyperthyroidism. Amplifying from RNA transcripts, the study obtained TCR beta CDR3 regions. RT-PCR in the first round used HTBI primers; a second-round multiplex PCR followed. TCRdb analysed the multiplex PCR reads with MiXCR anew, one entry per CDR3 protein. The sample lists 400,000 to 500,000 distinct CDR3 sequences; 21% were seen once. The ends lost 0 bases at V and 4 bases at J; junction bases unmatched: 4. The CDR3 is 16 amino acids. Germline V gene sequence: CDR1 KGHDR, CDR2 SFDVKD. Many counts were recorded for this clonotype.

The gene calls are TRBV24-1 and TRBJ2-5; 10 bases map to TRBD1. This TCR came from a young woman with stable Graves' hyperthyroidism. Sequenced sample: peripheral blood. The CDR3 DNA reads as TGTGCCACCAGTGATTTGGGGACAGGGGAAAGAGAGACCCAGTACTTC. It specifies CATSDLGTGERETQYF.